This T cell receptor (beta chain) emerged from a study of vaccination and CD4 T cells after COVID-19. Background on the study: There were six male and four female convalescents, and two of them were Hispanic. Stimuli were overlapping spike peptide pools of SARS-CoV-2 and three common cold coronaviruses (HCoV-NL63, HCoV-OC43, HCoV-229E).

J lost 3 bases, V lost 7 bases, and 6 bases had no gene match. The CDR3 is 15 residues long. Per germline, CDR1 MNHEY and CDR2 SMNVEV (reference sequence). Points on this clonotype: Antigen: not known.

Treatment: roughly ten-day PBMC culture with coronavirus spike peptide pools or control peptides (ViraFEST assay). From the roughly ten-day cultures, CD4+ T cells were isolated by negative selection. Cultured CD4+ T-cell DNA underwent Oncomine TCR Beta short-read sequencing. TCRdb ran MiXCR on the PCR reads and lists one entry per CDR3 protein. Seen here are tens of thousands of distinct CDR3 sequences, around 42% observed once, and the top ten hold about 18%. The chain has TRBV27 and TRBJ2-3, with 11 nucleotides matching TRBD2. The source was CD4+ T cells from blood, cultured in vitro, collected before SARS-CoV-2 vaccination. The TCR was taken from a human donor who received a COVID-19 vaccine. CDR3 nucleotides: TGTGCCAGCAAAGTACTAGCGGGGGAAACAGATACGCAGTATTTT. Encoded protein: CASKVLAGETDTQYF.